This entry lists 21 T cell receptor beta chains sequenced from one sample in a study of OX40 agonist ivuxolimab in advanced cancers. Generated by immunoSEQ multiplex PCR, the TCRdb table keeps only in-frame clones and is missing some. The sample records about 52,000 clones, about 93% being singletons. The input for sequencing was CD4+ or CD8+ T cells sorted from blood, taken in a trial of the OX40 agonist ivuxolimab. The source of these receptors is an adult with an advanced solid tumor such as melanoma, head and neck, liver or kidney cancer.

The chain has TRBV6-5 and TRBJ2-1; D might be TRBD1 or TRBD2, each matching 5 bases. V was trimmed by 2 bases and J by 10 bases, leaving 6 bases between them. The CDR3 is 11 amino acids. Germline CDR1 is MNHEY and CDR2 is SVGAGI. CDR3 DNA: TGTGCCAGCAGTTACGGGGGAGAGCAGTTCTTC. It translates to CASSYGGEQFF.

J is TRBJ1-2 and V is TRBV11-2; a weak D match, TRBD1 (5 bases). V was shortened by 7 bases and J by 7 bases, with 19 bases between the two germline ends. The CDR3 contains 14 residues. Germline V gene data show CDR1 as SGHAT and CDR2 as FQNNGV. The CDR3 is CASTTRSRQGGYTF. The DNA for the CDR3 is TGTGCCAGCACCACCAGGAGCCGGCAGGGTGGCTACACCTTC.

This chain joins TRBV9 and TRBJ1-1; D remains unclear. Per germline, CDR1 SGDLS and CDR2 YYNGEE. V gave up 4 bases and J gave up 3 bases, with 10 bases separating them. This CDR3 has 13 amino acids. The CDR3 loop is CASSPRGYTEAFF. The CDR3 bases are TGTGCCAGCAGCCCTAGAGGTTACACTGAAGCTTTCTTT.

This clone was counted a few times. The chain combines TRBV27 with TRBJ1-1, with D unresolved. Trimming removed 0 bases at V and 4 bases at J, with 6 bases between. The V gene's germline CDR1 is MNHEY and CDR2 SMNVEV (reference sequence). This CDR3 region has 13 residues. In DNA form, the CDR3 reads TGTGCCAGCAGTTTATCGCGGGGCACTGAAGCTTTCTTT. Its protein product is CASSLSRGTEAFF.

CDR3 DNA: TGCGCCAGCAGCCCAGATGAGGAGGAAAACACTGAAGCTTTCTTT. It codes for CASSPDEEENTEAFF. The J gene is TRBJ1-1, the V gene TRBV4-3; D uncertain. CDR3 length: 15 amino acids. Germline values: CDR1 LGHNA, CDR2 YSLEER. Trimming cost V 4 bases and J 2 bases, with 14 bases left between them.

The chain combines TRBV4-3 with TRBJ2-1; TRBD1 matches 7 bases. V shed 0 bases and J 8 bases; nucleotides not matched to a gene: 10. Per germline, CDR1 LGHNA and CDR2 YSLEER. CDR3 length: 16 residues. The CDR3: CASSQDLDRVDDEQFF. CDR3 coding DNA: TGCGCCAGCAGCCAAGATCTCGACAGGGTAGACGATGAGCAGTTCTTC.

The chain combines TRBV4-1 with TRBJ2-7, with TRBD1 identical over 7 bases. Germline assignment: CDR1 MGHRA and CDR2 YSYEKL. The trim removed 2 bases at V and 1 base at J, leaving 2 bases unmatched. This CDR3 has 14 amino acids. CDR3 sequence: CASSQLQGSYEQYF. The CDR3 region has the DNA TGCGCCAGCAGCCAACTACAGGGGTCCTACGAGCAGTACTTC.

The rearrangement uses TRBV12-1 and TRBJ2-5; the D call of TRBD1 is as the table states it, not checked on the DNA. TRBV12-1 is marked as a pseudogene. This CDR3 is 13 amino acids long. The CDR3 reads CASSPRGQETRYF. DNA of the CDR3: TGTGCCAGCAGCCCCAGGGGCCAAGAGACCCGGTACTTC.

CDR3 in amino acids: CASSSFLAGGAGELFF. Here the CDR3 DNA reads TGTGCCAGCAGCTCTTTTCTAGCGGGAGGGGCCGGGGAGCTGTTTTTT. The gene calls are TRBV27 and TRBJ2-2; TRBD2 matches 12 bases. Per the germline V gene, CDR1 is MNHEY and CDR2 is SMNVEV (reference sequence). Trimming at V came to 6 bases and at J to 6 bases, leaving 8 bases not matched to a gene. This CDR3 contains 16 residues.

The chain recombines TRBV7-9 with TRBJ2-1; 15 nucleotides align to TRBD2. Trimming cost V 5 bases and J 4 bases; bases outside gene matches: 6. The germline V gene has CDR1 SEHNR and CDR2 FQNEAQ (reference sequence). There are 17 residues in the CDR3. CDR3 amino acids: CASSLGLAGGVYNEQFF. CDR3 DNA sequence: TGTGCCAGCAGCCTCGGACTAGCGGGAGGGGTATACAATGAGCAGTTCTTC.

The chain couples TRBV7-9 to TRBJ2-3; D is uncertain. The CDR3 loop spans 13 amino acids. Trimming stripped 6 bases from V and 0 bases from J, with 7 bases between. Germline CDR1 reads SEHNR; CDR2 reads FQNEAQ (reference sequence). The CDR3 bases are TGTGCCAGCAGATCTTTTAGCACAGATACGCAGTATTTT. Translated: CASRSFSTDTQYF.

V usage is TRBV9 and J usage is TRBJ2-7; D may be TRBD2 (6 bases). The V gene's germline CDR1 is SGDLS and CDR2 YYNGEE. This CDR3 is built from 14 residues. Trimming cost V 0 bases and J 3 bases, with 10 bases left between them. The CDR3 coding sequence is TGTGCCAGCAGCGTAGGATCGGGGGACTACGAGCAGTACTTC. Its translation is CASSVGSGDYEQYF.

The chain employs TRBV19 and TRBJ2-2, with D unclear. V lost 3 bases and J 0 bases, leaving 5 bases between the germline ends. Germline CDR1 and CDR2: LNHDA and SQIVND (reference sequence). The length of the CDR3 is 14 residues. DNA for the CDR3: TGTGCCAGTAGTATTCTAACGAACACCGGGGAGCTGTTTTTT. As protein: CASSILTNTGELFF.

The J gene is TRBJ1-5, the V gene TRBV4-3; no firm D call. Trimming cost V 6 bases and J 11 bases, with 17 bases left between them. CDR3 length: 13 residues. From germline, CDR1 is LGHNA and CDR2 YSLEER. The CDR3 nucleotides read TGCGCCAGCAGTCCCTCGCGAGGCCAGTCCCAGCATTTT. Translated, it gives CASSPSRGQSQHF.

The chain couples TRBV11-2 to TRBJ1-1; weak D call: TRBD1 (5 bases). The CDR3 has 14 amino acids. Trimming removed 1 base at V and 4 bases at J, with 10 bases between. Germline CDR1 reads SGHAT; CDR2 reads FQNNGV. Here the CDR3 reads CASSLVRGTTEAFF. The DNA for the CDR3 is TGTGCCAGCAGCTTAGTACGGGGGACCACTGAAGCTTTCTTT.

The gene calls are TRBV5-1 and TRBJ2-7, with 8 nucleotides matching TRBD2. Germline V lookup: CDR1 SGHRS, CDR2 YFSETQ. The junction had 2 bases not matched to a gene; V was cut back by 0 bases and J by 0 bases. This CDR3 has 15 residues. In DNA form, the CDR3 reads TGCGCCAGCAGCTTGGCAAGCGGGAGCTCCTACGAGCAGTACTTC. Residues: CASSLASGSSYEQYF.

The rearrangement joins TRBV28 to TRBJ2-2, with a weak D call TRBD2 (5 bases). Germline V gives CDR1 MDHEN, CDR2 SYDVKM. The V end was cut by 2 bases, the J end by 0 bases, with 10 bases between. CDR3 size: 16 residues. CDR3 amino acids: CASSLRETTNTGELFF. The CDR3 nucleotides are TGTGCCAGCAGTTTAAGGGAGACAACGAACACCGGGGAGCTGTTTTTT. Looking up the rest from reference TRBV28 and TRBJ2-2 gives the full variable domain: DVKVTQSSRYLVKRTGEKVFLECVQDMDHENMFWYRQDPGLGLRLIYFSYDVKMKEKGDIPEGYSVSREKKERFSLILESASTNQTSMYLCASSLRETTNTGELFFGEGSRLTVL.

V usage is TRBV5-6 and J usage is TRBJ1-4, with D unclear. V was trimmed by 2 bases and J by 4 bases, leaving 9 bases between them. The CDR3 runs 14 residues. Germline loops: CDR1 SGHDT, CDR2 YYEEEE. The CDR3 DNA reads as TGTGCCAGCAGCTTCGGGGAAGGTAATGAAAAACTGTTTTTT. The encoded protein is CASSFGEGNEKLFF.

The gene calls are TRBV28 and TRBJ2-7, with 7 nucleotides matching TRBD1. This CDR3 region has 19 residues. Germline V lookup: CDR1 MDHEN, CDR2 SYDVKM. V trimming: 2 bases; J trimming: 2 bases; junction bases outside the gene matches: 18. The CDR3 spells CASSLRSSWGTVGAYEQYF. CDR3 coding DNA: TGTGCCAGCAGTTTAAGGAGTAGTTGGGGGACAGTGGGGGCCTACGAGCAGTACTTC.

Only one count was recorded for this clone. This chain connects TRBV10-2 to TRBJ2-7, with D perhaps matching TRBD2 (5 bases). CDR3 length equals 12 residues. The V and J ends lost 7 bases and 4 bases respectively, with 11 bases between them. Germline CDR1 and CDR2: WSHSY and SAAADI. CDR3 in amino acids: CASIGGTYEQYF. CDR3 in DNA: TGCGCCAGCATAGGAGGAACGTACGAGCAGTACTTC.

The genes are TRBV7-9 and TRBJ2-7; D is ambiguous. CDR3 length equals 14 residues. Germline V gene data show CDR1 as SEHNR and CDR2 as FQNEAQ (reference sequence). V was cut by 6 bases and J by 4 bases, with 16 bases left in between. The CDR3 sequence is CASSQGPEGYEQYF. The CDR3 DNA is TGTGCCAGCAGTCAAGGGCCAGAAGGTTACGAGCAGTACTTC.